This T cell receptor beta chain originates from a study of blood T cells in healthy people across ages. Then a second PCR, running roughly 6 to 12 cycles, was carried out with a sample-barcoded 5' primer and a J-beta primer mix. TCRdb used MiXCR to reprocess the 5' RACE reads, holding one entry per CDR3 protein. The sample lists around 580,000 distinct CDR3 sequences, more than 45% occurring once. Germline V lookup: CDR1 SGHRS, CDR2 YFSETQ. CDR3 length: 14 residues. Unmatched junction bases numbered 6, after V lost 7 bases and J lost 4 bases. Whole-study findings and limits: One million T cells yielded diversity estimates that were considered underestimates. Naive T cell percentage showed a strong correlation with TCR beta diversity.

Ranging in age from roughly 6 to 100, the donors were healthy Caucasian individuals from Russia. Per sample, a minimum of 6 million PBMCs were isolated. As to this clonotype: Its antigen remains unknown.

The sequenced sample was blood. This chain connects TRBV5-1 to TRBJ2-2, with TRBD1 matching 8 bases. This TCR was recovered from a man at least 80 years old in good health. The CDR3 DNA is TGCGCCAGCGGAAGGACAGGGACCACCGGGGAGCTGTTTTTT. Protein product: CASGRTGTTGELFF.